This record covers a single T cell receptor beta chain. Its antigen is not identified. The data were taken from a study of blood T cells in healthy people across ages. Study-level points and caveats: CMV infection status of these donors was not known. Significant beta diversity loss was already apparent by age roughly 43, declining roughly linearly. Unsorted PBMC input precluded a conclusive naive versus antigen-experienced comparison.

Primers used in a second PCR of roughly 6 to 12 cycles were a sample-barcoded 5' primer and a J-beta primer mix. TCRdb re-called the 5' RACE reads through MiXCR, storing one row per CDR3 protein. This repertoire shows fewer than 950,000 distinct CDR3 sequences, under 40% found once; its top ten account for approximately 12%. The CDR3 has 16 amino acids. Germline-derived CDR1 and CDR2 are SGHAT and FQNNGV. Deletions cut 5 bases from V and 0 bases from J, with 13 bases between. This chain uses TRBV11-2 with TRBJ2-2; either TRBD1 or TRBD2 may supply D (5 bases each). The receptor's source is a man between 18 and 35 years old in good health. Specimen: blood. The CDR3 sequence is CASSTGLRANTGELFF. CDR3 DNA: TGTGCCAGCAGCACGGGGCTAAGGGCGAACACCGGGGAGCTGTTTTTT.